Each of the 23 T cell receptor beta chains below was sequenced from the same sample in a study of patients and donors after allogeneic stem cell transplantation. TCRdb itself ran the RT-PCR reads through MiXCR, one entry per CDR3 protein. Among approximately 140,000 distinct CDR3 sequences listed, roughly 35% were seen once. The sequenced sample consisted of blood, either unsorted or a sorted T cell fraction (not recorded which). The source of these receptors is a human donor who was either an allogeneic HSCT recipient or a stem cell or donor lymphocyte infusion donor (not recorded which). It is not recorded whose cells these are; they may come from a transplant donor.

The gene calls are TRBV12-3 or TRBV12-4 and TRBJ2-2; D gene ambiguous. CDR3 size: 13 residues. The V and J ends lost 5 bases and 6 bases respectively, with 10 bases between them. DNA for the CDR3: TGTGCCAGCAGTCCCAGGATACCCGGGGAGCTGTTTTTT. It translates to CASSPRIPGELFF.

The chain is built from TRBV12-3 or TRBV12-4 and TRBJ2-1; 8 nucleotides align to TRBD2. The CDR3 runs to 13 residues. Trimming at V came to 6 bases and at J to 8 bases, leaving 6 bases not matched to a gene. The CDR3 bases are TGTGCCAGCAGGGGGACTAGTATCTATGAGCAGTTCTTC. This encodes CASRGTSIYEQFF.

J is TRBJ1-3 and V is TRBV9; D ambiguous. Germline V gene data show CDR1 as SGDLS and CDR2 as YYNGEE. The CDR3 has 16 amino acids. Between the trimmed V and J ends, which lost 4 bases and 4 bases, there was a span of 18 bases. CDR3 sequence: CASSSPLLGSGNTIYF. For the CDR3, the DNA is TGTGCCAGCAGCTCCCCTCTCTTGGGCTCCGGAAACACCATATATTTT.

This clonotype appeared a few times. The chain carries TRBV6-2 or TRBV6-3 and TRBJ1-4; D possibly corresponds to TRBD1 (6 bases). CDR1 and CDR2 (germline): MNHEY, SVGEGT. Trimming removed 5 bases from V and 7 bases from J, with 14 bases in between. CDR3 length: 14 residues. For the CDR3, the DNA is TGTGCCAGCAGTCCCCGGGGGCCGGGTGAAAAACTGTTTTTT. The encoded protein is CASSPRGPGEKLFF.

This clonotype was recorded a few times. The rearrangement links TRBV10-3 to TRBJ2-4; no reliable D call. V dropped 0 bases and J dropped 10 bases, with 10 bases sitting between them. Germline V gene lookup returns CDR1 ENHRY and CDR2 SYGVKD. CDR3 length: 13 residues. CDR3 loop: CAISESRQRIQYF. The CDR3 DNA reads as TGTGCCATCAGTGAGTCGAGGCAAAGGATTCAGTACTTC.

In DNA form, the CDR3 reads TGCGCCAGCAGCCAAGAGACAACAGGGAAACCTGAAGCTTTCTTT. Translated: CASSQETTGKPEAFF. The chain joins TRBV4-1 to TRBJ1-1; TRBD1 might be the D (6 bases). From germline, CDR1 is MGHRA and CDR2 YSYEKL. This CDR3 spans 15 amino acids. Trimming pared 0 bases from V and 6 bases from J, leaving 14 bases between.

This clonotype was found once. The chain combines TRBV18 with TRBJ2-1; 9 positions agree with TRBD1. Germline V lookup: CDR1 KGHSH, CDR2 LQKENI. V shed 2 bases and J 9 bases; nucleotides not matched to a gene: 5. The CDR3 length is 14 residues. CDR3 bases: TGTGCCAGCTCACCAGGGACAGGGCGCAGTGAGCAGTTCTTC. This codes for CASSPGTGRSEQFF.

This clonotype was counted between two and nine times. This chain links TRBV6-6 with TRBJ1-1; TRBD1 might be the D (6 bases). The CDR3 contains 14 residues. The V end was cut by 7 bases, the J end by 5 bases, with 17 bases between. Looked up from germline, CDR1 is MNHNY and CDR2 is SVGAGI (reference sequence). For the CDR3, the DNA is TGTGCCAGCATCTCGGACAGAGTTGGGACTGAAGCTTTCTTT. As protein: CASISDRVGTEAFF.

V gene TRBV20-1 combines with J gene TRBJ2-3; D possibly uses TRBD1 or TRBD2 (6 bases each). This CDR3 is 17 amino acids long. The V gene lost 1 base and the J gene lost 2 bases, with 19 bases spanning the gap. CDR1 and CDR2 (germline): DFQATT, SNEGSKA (reference sequence). The CDR3 spells CSARGRGTPTNTDTQYF. CDR3 DNA sequence: TGCAGTGCTAGAGGGAGGGGGACCCCTACGAACACAGATACGCAGTATTTT.

The chain employs TRBV28 and TRBJ2-7, with D unresolved. The V end lost 7 bases, the J end lost 2 bases, and 12 bases lay between the germline ends. The germline V gene encodes CDR1 MDHEN and CDR2 SYDVKM. The CDR3 contains 13 residues. Here the CDR3 reads CASTRTATYEQYV. CDR3 coding DNA: TGTGCCAGCACTCGGACGGCTACCTACGAGCAGTACGTC.

This clonotype appeared many times. V and J are TRBV20-1 and TRBJ1-4; D may be TRBD1 (5 bases). The CDR3 contains 10 residues. Germline V lookup: CDR1 DFQATT, CDR2 SNEGSKA (reference sequence). V shed 6 bases and J shed 8 bases, with 7 bases lying between them. The chain's CDR3 is CSAGGEKLFF. The CDR3, as DNA: TGCAGTGCGGGGGGGGAAAAACTGTTTTTT.

This clonotype was observed a handful of times. This rearrangement joins TRBV9 to TRBJ1-2; D is possibly TRBD1 (5 bases). V lost 3 bases and J lost 4, with 7 bases in between. This CDR3 spans 12 amino acids. The germline gives CDR1 SGDLS, CDR2 YYNGEE. The DNA for the CDR3 is TGTGCCAGCAGCGACGACAGCTATGGCTACACCTTC. Its protein product is CASSDDSYGYTF.

This clonotype was detected a few times. The chain carries TRBV6-5 and TRBJ2-1, with TRBD1 matching 7 bases. Germline-derived CDR1 and CDR2 are MNHEY and SVGAGI. V shed 6 bases, J shed 3 bases, and the junction held 8 bases outside the gene matches. The CDR3 has 15 amino acids. CDR3 sequence reads: CASSAWDSGYNEQFF. Written as DNA, the CDR3 is TGTGCCAGCAGCGCGTGGGACAGCGGCTACAATGAGCAGTTCTTC.

The V call is TRBV20-1, the J call TRBJ2-7; TRBD1 is a possible D gene (6 bases). V lost 5 bases, J lost 4 bases, and 12 bases lay in between. The CDR3 sequence is 12 residues long. CDR1 DFQATT and CDR2 SNEGSKA come from the germline V gene (reference sequence). CDR3 sequence: CSAGRGTYEQYV. CDR3 DNA sequence: TGCAGTGCTGGGCGAGGGACATACGAGCAGTACGTC.

This chain connects TRBV6-1 to TRBJ2-7, with TRBD1 matching over 9 bases. J lost 2 bases, V lost 11 bases, and 7 bases had no gene match. Germline CDR1 and CDR2: MNHNS and SASEGT. The CDR3 runs to 13 residues. The CDR3 sequence is CAVGTGSPYEQYF. CDR3 nucleotide sequence: TGTGCCGTTGGGACAGGGTCACCCTACGAGCAGTACTTC.

This clonotype has a handful of counts. This rearrangement joins TRBV5-1 to TRBJ1-1; TRBD1 aligns across 10 bases. This CDR3 region has 17 residues. The germline V gene encodes CDR1 SGHRS and CDR2 YFSETQ. Trimming at V came to 4 bases and at J to 7 bases, leaving 16 bases not matched to a gene. The CDR3 is CASSDVTIRTGGFEAFF. The CDR3 nucleotides read TGCGCCAGCAGCGACGTAACCATAAGGACAGGGGGTTTTGAAGCTTTCTTT.

In this sample, this clonotype turned up a few times. The CDR3 loop reads CASSLRRPGHYGYTF. CDR3 nucleotides: TGTGCCAGCAGCCTTCGACGTCCAGGACACTATGGCTACACCTTC. The chain is built from TRBV3-1 and TRBJ1-2, with no clear D. The length of the CDR3 is 15 residues. Between the trimmed V and J ends, which lost 4 bases and 3 bases, there was a span of 15 bases. Germline V gene lookup returns CDR1 LGHDT and CDR2 YNNKEL (reference sequence).

V and J are TRBV28 and TRBJ2-1; 9 nucleotides line up with TRBD2. The CDR3 runs 15 residues. The junction had 5 bases not matched to a gene; V was cut back by 2 bases and J by 6 bases. Germline assignment: CDR1 MDHEN and CDR2 SYDVKM. The CDR3 here is CASSLRAGGLNEQFF. CDR3 in DNA: TGTGCCAGCAGTTTACGAGCGGGGGGCCTCAATGAGCAGTTCTTC.

The chain combines TRBV4-3 with TRBJ1-4; D not certain. The CDR3 is 15 residues long. V lost 4 bases and J 5 bases, leaving 14 bases between the germline ends. The germline V gene encodes CDR1 LGHNA and CDR2 YSLEER. The CDR3, as DNA: TGCGCCAGCAGCCTTGGACTGTATGGGAATGAAAAACTGTTTTTT. It encodes CASSLGLYGNEKLFF.

The sample holds a few counts of this clonotype. The chain is built from TRBV7-9 and TRBJ1-1, with a possible D match to TRBD1 (5 bases). The length of the CDR3 is 16 residues. Trimming took off 5 bases at V and 1 base at J, with 17 bases between the two ends. Germline loops: CDR1 SEHNR, CDR2 FQNEAQ (reference sequence). The CDR3 loop reads CASSPTMAGRNTEAFF. For the CDR3, the DNA is TGTGCCAGCAGCCCTACCATGGCAGGGCGGAACACTGAAGCTTTCTTT.

J is TRBJ1-1 and V is TRBV12-3 or TRBV12-4; a weak D match, TRBD1 (5 bases). The CDR3 sequence is 18 residues long. With 6 bases removed from V and 0 bases from J, the gap between germline ends came to 23 bases. CDR3 residues: CASSRPGTLGMMNTEAFF. In DNA, the CDR3 is TGTGCCAGCAGCCGTCCCGGGACCCTGGGGATGATGAACACTGAAGCTTTCTTT.

The chain uses TRBV9 and TRBJ2-1; 7 bases agree with TRBD1. The CDR3 is 14 residues long. Germline values: CDR1 SGDLS, CDR2 YYNGEE. V gave up 4 bases and J gave up 5 bases; unmatched junction bases: 6. The CDR3 spells CASSPEGAHNEQFF. The CDR3 region has the DNA TGTGCCAGCAGCCCCGAGGGGGCCCACAATGAGCAGTTCTTC.

This rearrangement joins TRBV15 to TRBJ2-2; D assignment may be TRBD1 or TRBD2 (5 bases each). CDR1 is LNHNV and CDR2 is YYDKDF in the germline V gene (reference sequence). The CDR3 covers 15 residues. Trimming removed 0 bases at V and 6 bases at J, with 11 bases between. The CDR3 coding sequence is TGTGCCACCAGCAGAGAGAGGGGCCTTCCCGGGGAGCTGTTTTTT. Translation gives CATSRERGLPGELFF.